This TCR beta chain emerged from a study of technical replicates of blood from a few donors. This table comes from immunoSEQ multiplex PCR, and its TCRdb copy is limited to in-frame clones, with some not included. The sample comprises some 99,000 clones, 95% of which are singletons, and over 0.2% rests with the top ten. CDR1 and CDR2 from the germline V gene are SGHRS and YFSETQ. Germline trimming cut 3 bases from V and 3 bases from J; bases unmatched to any gene: 5. This CDR3 has 14 residues. The sample consisted of T cells isolated from PBMCs. The V and J genes are TRBV5-1 and TRBJ1-1; 7 bases match TRBD1. This clonotype was sampled from a human donor in good health. CDR3 DNA sequence: TGCGCCAGCAGCTCCGGGACAGAGGACACTGAAGCTTTCTTT. Its translation is CASSSGTEDTEAFF.